The 10 T cell receptor beta chains reported below all come from one sample, sequenced in a study of blood T cell repertoires in COVID-19. This table comes from immunoSEQ multiplex PCR, and its TCRdb copy is limited to in-frame clones, with some not included. The sample carries some 200,000 clones, approximately 82% recorded once. Sequenced input: peripheral blood. The receptors stem from a human donor with acute or convalescent COVID-19. The donor label of this sample is uncertain.

V is TRBV6-1 and J is TRBJ2-2, with TRBD2 matching over 13 bases. The germline V gene has CDR1 MNHNS and CDR2 SASEGT. The CDR3 sequence is 17 residues long. V shed 2 bases and J 5 bases; nucleotides not matched to a gene: 5. The DNA for the CDR3 is TGTGCCAGCAGTGAACTCCGGACTAGCGGGGGTACCGGGGAGCTGTTTTTT. Amino acid sequence: CASSELRTSGGTGELFF.

CDR3 region: CASSKEGARAFLHEQYF. The DNA of the CDR3 is TGTGCCAGCAGCAAAGAAGGCGCGAGGGCCTTTCTCCACGAGCAGTACTTC. This chain connects TRBV21-1 to TRBJ2-7; the table's D call of TRBD2 was not tested on the DNA. TRBV21-1 is recorded as a pseudogene. The CDR3 runs to 17 residues.

This clone showed up just once. The chain has TRBV6-5 and TRBJ1-2, with unresolved D. Germline CDR1 and CDR2: MNHEY and SVGAGI. The CDR3 is 13 amino acids. V was shortened by 0 bases and J by 4 bases, with 6 bases between the two germline ends. CDR3 residues: CASSYSLGYGYTF. The CDR3, as DNA: TGTGCCAGCAGTTACTCCCTCGGCTATGGCTACACCTTC.

The rearrangement uses TRBV28 and TRBJ1-3; D might be TRBD1 (5 bases). The V gene's germline CDR1 is MDHEN and CDR2 SYDVKM. The V end was cut by 6 bases, the J end by 3 bases, with 9 bases between. The CDR3 length is 13 residues. The CDR3 reads CASRQGIGNTIYF. CDR3 nucleotide sequence: TGTGCCAGCAGGCAGGGAATTGGAAACACCATATATTTT.

This chain connects TRBV29-1 to TRBJ2-1; D might be TRBD2 (5 bases). The CDR3 totals 12 residues. Germline CDR1 and CDR2: SQVTM and ANQGSEA. Trimming shortened V by 0 bases and J by 7 bases, and 7 bases separated the two germline ends. The CDR3 loop reads CSVEDTGNEQFF. CDR3 sequence (DNA): TGCAGCGTTGAAGATACGGGGAATGAGCAGTTCTTC.

V usage is TRBV7-2 and J usage is TRBJ2-2, with 7 nucleotides matching TRBD2. Germline V CDR1 and CDR2: SGHTA, FQGNSA. V trimming: 1 base; J trimming: 5 bases; junction bases outside the gene matches: 13. CDR3 length: 18 residues. The CDR3 sequence: CASSLGARGGRRTGELFF. For the CDR3, the DNA is TGTGCCAGCAGCTTAGGGGCGCGGGGCGGGAGACGGACCGGGGAGCTGTTTTTT.

This sequence joins TRBV28 and TRBJ1-1, with D hard to call. This CDR3 region has 14 residues. V gave up 3 bases and J gave up 7 bases, with 15 bases separating them. The V gene's germline CDR1 is MDHEN and CDR2 SYDVKM. The CDR3 nucleotides are TGTGCCAGCAGTTTTTTCCCCAATTCGGGTGAAGCTTTCTTT. It encodes CASSFFPNSGEAFF.

The V call is TRBV2, the J call TRBJ1-2; TRBD1 is a possible D gene (6 bases). The V gene's germline CDR1 is SNHLY and CDR2 FYNNEI. The CDR3 contains 15 residues. V was pared by 2 bases and J by 8 bases, with 18 bases between. CDR3 coding DNA: TGTGCCAGCAGTGAACTGCTCAGGGGCCGGGCGGGCTACACCTTC. Translated, it gives CASSELLRGRAGYTF.

This chain connects TRBV7-8 to TRBJ1-5; tentatively, D is TRBD1 (6 bases). Germline-derived CDR1 and CDR2 are SGHVS and FQNEAQ. Trimming removed 5 bases at V and 0 bases at J, with 17 bases between. The CDR3 is 17 residues long. CDR3 bases: TGTGCCAGCAGCCTGTACACAGGGCCCCTTAGCAATCAGCCCCAGCATTTT. This sequence encodes CASSLYTGPLSNQPQHF.

This clone came up a few times. The V and J genes are TRBV19 and TRBJ1-1; D is unresolved. Trimming left V 3 bases short and J 4 bases short, with 9 bases between. The V gene's germline CDR1 is LNHDA and CDR2 SQIVND (reference sequence). This CDR3 has 13 amino acids. The CDR3 spells CASSIPGRTEAFF. The CDR3 DNA is TGTGCCAGTAGTATTCCTGGGCGCACTGAAGCTTTCTTT.